The present T cell receptor beta chain was sequenced within a study of T cells in Graves' hyperthyroidism and ophthalmopathy. Points from the study as a whole: Clonotypes that were expanded in thyroid above 0.001 mostly appeared in blood too.

A note on this clonotype: Its target is unknown.

From germline, CDR1 is DFQATT and CDR2 SNEGSKA (reference sequence). The CDR3 sequence is 11 residues long. Template material for amplifying TCR beta CDR3 regions consisted of RNA transcripts. A set of HTBI primers served as the primers for a first-round RT-PCR of the TCR CDR3. TCRdb redid the calling of the multiplex PCR reads with MiXCR, one entry per CDR3 protein. This table holds 350,000 to 400,000 distinct CDR3 sequences, 15% found once. Stable Graves' hyperthyroidism meant no ophthalmopathy progression within 18 months. The sequencing sample was made of blood. The chain joins TRBV20-1 to TRBJ1-1; D is ambiguous. The receptor was isolated from a woman aged 30 to 39 with Graves' hyperthyroidism. The CDR3 region has the DNA TGCAGCCTTAAGGTGCACACTGAAGCTTTCTTT. Its protein is CSLKVHTEAFF.